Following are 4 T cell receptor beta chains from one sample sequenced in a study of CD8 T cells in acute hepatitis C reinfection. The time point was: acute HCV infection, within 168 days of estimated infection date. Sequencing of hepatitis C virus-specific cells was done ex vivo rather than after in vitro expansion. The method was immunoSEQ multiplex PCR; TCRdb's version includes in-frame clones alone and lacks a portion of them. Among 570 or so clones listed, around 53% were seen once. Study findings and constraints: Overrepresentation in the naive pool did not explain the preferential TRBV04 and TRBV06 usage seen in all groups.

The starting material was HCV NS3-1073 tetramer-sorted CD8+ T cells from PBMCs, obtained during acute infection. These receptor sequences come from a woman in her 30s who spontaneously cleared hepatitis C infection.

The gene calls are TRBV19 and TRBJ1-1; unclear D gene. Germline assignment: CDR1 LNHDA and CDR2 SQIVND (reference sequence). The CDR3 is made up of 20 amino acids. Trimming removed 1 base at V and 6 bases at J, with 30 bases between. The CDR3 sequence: CASSIGNPGWQEFLRPEAFF. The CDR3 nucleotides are TGTGCCAGTAGTATAGGGAACCCGGGGTGGCAGGAGTTCCTTCGCCCTGAAGCTTTCTTT. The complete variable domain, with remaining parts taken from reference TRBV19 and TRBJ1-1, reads DGGITQSPKYLFRKEGQNVTLSCEQNLNHDAMYWYRQDPGQGLRLIYYSQIVNDFQKGDIAEGYSVSREKKESFPLTVTSAQKNPTAFYLCASSIGNPGWQEFLRPEAFFGQGTRLTVV.

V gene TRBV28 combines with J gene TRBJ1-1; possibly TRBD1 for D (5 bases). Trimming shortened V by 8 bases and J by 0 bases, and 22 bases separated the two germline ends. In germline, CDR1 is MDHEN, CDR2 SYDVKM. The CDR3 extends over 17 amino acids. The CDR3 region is CASSSPGGVFMNTEAFF. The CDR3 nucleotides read TGTGCCAGCTCATCTCCGGGGGGGGTTTTTATGAACACTGAAGCTTTCTTT.

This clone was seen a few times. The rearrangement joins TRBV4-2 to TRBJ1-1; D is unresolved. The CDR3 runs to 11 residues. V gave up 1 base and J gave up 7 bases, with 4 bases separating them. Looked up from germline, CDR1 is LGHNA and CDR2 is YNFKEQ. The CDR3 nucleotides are TGTGCCAGCAGCCAAGGAGGTGAAGCTTTCTTT. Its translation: CASSQGGEAFF.

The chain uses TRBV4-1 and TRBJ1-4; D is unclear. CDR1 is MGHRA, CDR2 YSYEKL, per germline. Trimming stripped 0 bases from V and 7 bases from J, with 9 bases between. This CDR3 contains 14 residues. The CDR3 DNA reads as TGCGCCAGCAGCCAAGAAGAGTTTTCTGAAAAACTGTTTTTT. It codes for CASSQEEFSEKLFF.